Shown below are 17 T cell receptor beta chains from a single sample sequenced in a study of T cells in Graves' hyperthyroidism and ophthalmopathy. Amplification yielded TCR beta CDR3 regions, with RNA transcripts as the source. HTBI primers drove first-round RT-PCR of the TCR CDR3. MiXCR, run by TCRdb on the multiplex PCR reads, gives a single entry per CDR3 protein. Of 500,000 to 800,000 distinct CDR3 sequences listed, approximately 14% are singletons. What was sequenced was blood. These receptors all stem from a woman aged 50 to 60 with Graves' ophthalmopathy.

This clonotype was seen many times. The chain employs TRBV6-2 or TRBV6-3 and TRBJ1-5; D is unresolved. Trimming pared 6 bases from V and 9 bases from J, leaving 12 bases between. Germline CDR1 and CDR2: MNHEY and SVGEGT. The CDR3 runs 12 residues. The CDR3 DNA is TGTGCCAGCAGCCCCCGCGGGAGGCCCCAGCATTTT. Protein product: CASSPRGRPQHF.

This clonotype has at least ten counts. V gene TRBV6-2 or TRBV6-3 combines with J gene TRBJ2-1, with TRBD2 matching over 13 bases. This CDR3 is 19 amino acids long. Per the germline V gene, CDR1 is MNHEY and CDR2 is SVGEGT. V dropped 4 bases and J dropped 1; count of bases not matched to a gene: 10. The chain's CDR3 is CASSSPLAGGPASYNEQFF. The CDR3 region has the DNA TGTGCCAGCAGTTCCCCACTAGCGGGAGGGCCTGCGTCCTACAATGAGCAGTTCTTC.

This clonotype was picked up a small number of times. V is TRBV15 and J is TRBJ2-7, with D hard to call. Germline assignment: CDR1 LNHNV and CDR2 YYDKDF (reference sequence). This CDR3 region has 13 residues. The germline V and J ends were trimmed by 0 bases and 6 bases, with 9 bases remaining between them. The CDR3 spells CATSREYRGEQYF. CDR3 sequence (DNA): TGTGCCACCAGCAGAGAATACAGAGGCGAGCAGTACTTC.

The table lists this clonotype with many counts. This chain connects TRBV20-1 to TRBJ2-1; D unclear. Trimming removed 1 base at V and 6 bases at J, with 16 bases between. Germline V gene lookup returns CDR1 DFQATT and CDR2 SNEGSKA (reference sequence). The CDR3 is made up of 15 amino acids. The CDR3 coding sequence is TGCAGTGCTAGAGGGCTGGGGTTTTCCCTCAATGAGCAGTTCTTC. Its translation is CSARGLGFSLNEQFF.

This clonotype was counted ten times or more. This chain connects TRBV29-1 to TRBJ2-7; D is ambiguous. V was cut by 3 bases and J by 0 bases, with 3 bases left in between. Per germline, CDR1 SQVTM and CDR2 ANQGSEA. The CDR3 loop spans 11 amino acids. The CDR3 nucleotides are TGCAGCGTTGAGGGCTCCTACGAGCAGTACTTC. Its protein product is CSVEGSYEQYF.

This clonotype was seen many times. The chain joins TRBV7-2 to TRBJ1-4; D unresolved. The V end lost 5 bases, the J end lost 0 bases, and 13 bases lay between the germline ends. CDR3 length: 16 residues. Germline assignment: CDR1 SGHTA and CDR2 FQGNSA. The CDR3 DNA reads TGTGCCAGCAGCCCTAGAGTCACCGCAACTAATGAAAAACTGTTTTTT. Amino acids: CASSPRVTATNEKLFF.

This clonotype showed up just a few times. CDR3 region: CASSLRLALEQFF. CDR3 sequence (DNA): TGTGCCAGCAGTTTAAGGCTAGCCCTAGAGCAGTTCTTC. The V call is TRBV7-2, the J call TRBJ2-1; D is possibly TRBD2 (5 bases). Trimming stripped 6 bases from V and 10 bases from J, with 16 bases between. Germline lookup yields CDR1 SGHTA and CDR2 FQGNSA. The CDR3 consists of 13 residues.

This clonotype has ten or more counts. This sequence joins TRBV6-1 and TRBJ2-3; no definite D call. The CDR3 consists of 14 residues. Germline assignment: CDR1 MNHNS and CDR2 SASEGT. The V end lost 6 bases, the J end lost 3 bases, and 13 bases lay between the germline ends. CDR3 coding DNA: TGTGCCAGCAGCCCCCTCGGACGGACAGATACGCAGTATTTT. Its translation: CASSPLGRTDTQYF.

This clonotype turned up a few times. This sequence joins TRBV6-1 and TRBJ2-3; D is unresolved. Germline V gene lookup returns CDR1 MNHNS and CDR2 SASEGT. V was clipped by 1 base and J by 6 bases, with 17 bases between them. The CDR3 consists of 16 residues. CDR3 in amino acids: CASSEVSRPRVDTQYF. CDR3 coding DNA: TGTGCCAGCAGTGAAGTGTCCAGGCCACGAGTCGATACGCAGTATTTT.

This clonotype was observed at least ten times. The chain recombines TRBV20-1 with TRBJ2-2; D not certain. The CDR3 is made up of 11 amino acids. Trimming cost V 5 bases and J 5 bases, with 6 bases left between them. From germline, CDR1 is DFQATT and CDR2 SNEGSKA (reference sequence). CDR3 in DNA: TGCAGTGCTCTTGCTACCGGGGAGCTGTTTTTT. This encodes CSALATGELFF.

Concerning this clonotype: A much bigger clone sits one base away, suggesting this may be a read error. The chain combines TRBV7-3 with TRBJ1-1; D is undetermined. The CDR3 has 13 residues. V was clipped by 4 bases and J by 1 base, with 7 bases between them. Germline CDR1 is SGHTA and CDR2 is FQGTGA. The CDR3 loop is CASSSKSNTEAFF. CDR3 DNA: TGTGCCAGCAGCTCAAAATCGAACACTGAAGCTTTCTTT.

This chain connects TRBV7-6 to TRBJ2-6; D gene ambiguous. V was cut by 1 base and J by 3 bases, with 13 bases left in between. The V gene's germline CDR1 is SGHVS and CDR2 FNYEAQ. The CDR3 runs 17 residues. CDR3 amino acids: CASSLVPDGFGANVLTF. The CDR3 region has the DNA TGTGCCAGCAGCTTAGTCCCCGATGGGTTTGGGGCCAACGTCCTGACTTTC. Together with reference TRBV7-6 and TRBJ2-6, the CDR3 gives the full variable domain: GAGVSQSPRYKVTKRGQDVALRCDPISGHVSLYWYRQALGQGPEFLTYFNYEAQQDKSGLPNDRFSAERPEGSISTLTIQRTEQRDSAMYRCASSLVPDGFGANVLTFGAGSRLTVL.

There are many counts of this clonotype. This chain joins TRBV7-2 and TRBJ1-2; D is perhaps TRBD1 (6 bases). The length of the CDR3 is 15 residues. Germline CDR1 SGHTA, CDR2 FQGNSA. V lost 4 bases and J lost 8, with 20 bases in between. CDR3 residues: CASSSTVMGGIGYTF. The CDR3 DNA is TGTGCCAGCAGCTCGACGGTGATGGGGGGCATAGGCTACACCTTC.

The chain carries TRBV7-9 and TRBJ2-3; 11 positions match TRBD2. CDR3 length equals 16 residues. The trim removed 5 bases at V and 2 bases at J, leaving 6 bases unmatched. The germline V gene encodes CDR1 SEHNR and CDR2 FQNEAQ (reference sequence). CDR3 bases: TGTGCCAGCAGCGCCGAGGGACTAGCGGACACAGATACGCAGTATTTT. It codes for CASSAEGLADTDTQYF.

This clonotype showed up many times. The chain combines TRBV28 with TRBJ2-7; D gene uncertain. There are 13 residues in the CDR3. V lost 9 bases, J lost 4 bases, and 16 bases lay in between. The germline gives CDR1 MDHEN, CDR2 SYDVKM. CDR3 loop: CASGEPLFYEQYF. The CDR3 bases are TGTGCCAGTGGGGAACCACTATTTTACGAGCAGTACTTC.

CDR3 DNA sequence: TGTGCCAGCAGCCGAAGTACGGGGGGCCTCACAGATACGCAGTATTTT. Encoded protein: CASSRSTGGLTDTQYF. The chain links TRBV7-3 to TRBJ2-3; a possible D gene is TRBD2 (7 bases). Germline V lookup: CDR1 SGHTA, CDR2 FQGTGA. This CDR3 has 16 amino acids. Trimming removed 5 bases at V and 2 bases at J, with 17 bases between.

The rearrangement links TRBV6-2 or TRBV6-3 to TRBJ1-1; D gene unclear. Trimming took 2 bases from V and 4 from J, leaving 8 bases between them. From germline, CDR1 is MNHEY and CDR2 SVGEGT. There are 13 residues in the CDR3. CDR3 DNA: TGTGCCAGCAGTTACCCTCCCAGCACTGAAGCTTTCTTT. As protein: CASSYPPSTEAFF.